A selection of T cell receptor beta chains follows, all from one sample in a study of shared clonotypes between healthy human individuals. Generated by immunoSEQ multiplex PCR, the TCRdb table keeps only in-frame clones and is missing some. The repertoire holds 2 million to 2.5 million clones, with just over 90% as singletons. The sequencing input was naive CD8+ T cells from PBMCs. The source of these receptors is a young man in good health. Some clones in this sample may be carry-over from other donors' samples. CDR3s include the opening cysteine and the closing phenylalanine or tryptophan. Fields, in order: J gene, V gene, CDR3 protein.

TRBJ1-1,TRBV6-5,CASSPRQGTITEAFF
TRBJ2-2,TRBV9,CASSLPGDEGTGELFF
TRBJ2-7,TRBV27,CADRPEGSEQYF
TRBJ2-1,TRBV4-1,CASSQPGLYNEQFF
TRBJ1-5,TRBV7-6,CASSLGGYSNQPQHF
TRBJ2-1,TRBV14,CASSQESATEQFF
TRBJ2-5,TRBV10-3,CAIGGTQETQYF
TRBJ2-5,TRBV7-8,CASSSRTSGRDSSQYF
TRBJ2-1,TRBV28,CASSSGQPNNEQFF
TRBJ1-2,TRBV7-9,CASSLGHYGYTF
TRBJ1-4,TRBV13,CASSLGRLSSEKLFF
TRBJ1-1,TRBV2,CASRPWGQTNTEAFF
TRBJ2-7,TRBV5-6,CASSLWGRDYEQYF
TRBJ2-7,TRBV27,CASSFYQGPYEQYF
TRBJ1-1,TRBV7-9,CASSDRGLNTEAFF
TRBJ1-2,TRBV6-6,CASSYGASGYTF
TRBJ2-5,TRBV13,CASSLSGEETQYF
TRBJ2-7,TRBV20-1,CSAGRYEQYF
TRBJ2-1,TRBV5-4,CASSFKGGPGEQFF
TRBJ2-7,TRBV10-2,CASSVAGRGYEQYF
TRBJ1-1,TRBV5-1,CASSLFSGSPEAFF
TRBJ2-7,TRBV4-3,CASSQGLAGFYEQYF
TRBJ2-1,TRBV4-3,CASSQAGRKTTIKLNNEQFF
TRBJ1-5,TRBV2,CASSESEGISNQPQHF
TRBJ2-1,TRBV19,CASSTGPQHSYNEQFF
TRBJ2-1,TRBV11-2,CASSHGARGREQFF
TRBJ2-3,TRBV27,CASRPPGGPLEYF